This TCR beta chain was recovered during a study of T cells after yellow fever vaccination. This clonotype has ten or more counts. This CDR3 is 10 amino acids long. Germline assignment: CDR1 SGHKS and CDR2 YYEKEE (reference sequence). V gave up 4 bases and J gave up 5 bases, with 1 base separating them. TCRdb fed the 5' RACE reads into MiXCR, producing one record per CDR3 protein. The sample records more than 300,000 distinct CDR3 sequences, about 4.5% being singletons. The chain joins TRBV5-5 to TRBJ2-1, with D uncertain. This receptor was identified in a man between 18 and 29 years old who received the YFV17D yellow fever vaccine. Sequences were derived from PBMCs, sampled 15 days after the yellow fever booster vaccination. The CDR3 spells CASSNNEQFF. CDR3 sequence (DNA): TGTGCCAGCAGCAACAATGAGCAGTTCTTC.